This T cell receptor (beta chain) derives from a study of Tregs in tolerant kidney transplant recipients. The assay was immunoSEQ multiplex PCR, and TCRdb's table has in-frame clones only and misses some. This table holds tens of thousands of clones, under 95% found once. Recipients received nonmyeloablative bone marrow transplants from related graft donors, with transient mixed chimerism. V was clipped by 8 bases and J by 6 bases, with 17 bases between them. The CDR3 extends over 13 amino acids. Germline-derived CDR1 and CDR2 are SGHTA and FQGNSA. This specimen consisted of CD4+ T cells from blood (PBMCs), obtained 12 months after the transplant. The TCR comes from a human patient who received a combined kidney and bone marrow transplant. Some T cells may have originated in the graft donor. The chain carries TRBV7-2 and TRBJ2-7, with D tentatively TRBD1 (5 bases). The CDR3 coding sequence is TGTGCCAGCGGATCGACTGGGGCTAGCGAGCAGTACTTC. Its protein is CASGSTGASEQYF.